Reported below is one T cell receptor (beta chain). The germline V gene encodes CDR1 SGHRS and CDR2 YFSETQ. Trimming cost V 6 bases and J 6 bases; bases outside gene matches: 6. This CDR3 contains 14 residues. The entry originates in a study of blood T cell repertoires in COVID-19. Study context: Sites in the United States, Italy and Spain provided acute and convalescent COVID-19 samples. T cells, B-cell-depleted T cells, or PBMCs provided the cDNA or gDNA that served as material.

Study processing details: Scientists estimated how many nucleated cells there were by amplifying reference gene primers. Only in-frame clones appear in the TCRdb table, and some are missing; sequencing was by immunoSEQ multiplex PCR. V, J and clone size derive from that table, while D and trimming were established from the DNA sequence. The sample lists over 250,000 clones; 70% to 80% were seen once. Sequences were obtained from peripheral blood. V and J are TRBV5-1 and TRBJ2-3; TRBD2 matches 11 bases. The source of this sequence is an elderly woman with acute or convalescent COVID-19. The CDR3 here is CASNPTSGIDTQYF. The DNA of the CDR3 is TGCGCCAGCAACCCGACTAGCGGGATTGATACGCAGTATTTT.